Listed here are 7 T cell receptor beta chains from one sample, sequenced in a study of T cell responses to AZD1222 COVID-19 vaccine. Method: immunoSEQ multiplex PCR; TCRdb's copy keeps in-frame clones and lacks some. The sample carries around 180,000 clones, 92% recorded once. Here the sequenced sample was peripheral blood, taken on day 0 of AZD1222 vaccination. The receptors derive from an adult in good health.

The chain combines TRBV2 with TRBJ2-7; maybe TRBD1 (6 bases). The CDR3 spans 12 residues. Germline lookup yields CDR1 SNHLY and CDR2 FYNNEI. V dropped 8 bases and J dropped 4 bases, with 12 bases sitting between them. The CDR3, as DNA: TGTGCCAGCTCTCGACAGGTGTACGAGCAGTACTTC. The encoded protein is CASSRQVYEQYF.

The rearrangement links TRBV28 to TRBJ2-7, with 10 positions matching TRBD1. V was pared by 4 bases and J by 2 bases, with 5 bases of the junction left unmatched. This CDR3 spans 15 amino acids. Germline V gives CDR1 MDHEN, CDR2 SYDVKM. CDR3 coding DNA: TGTGCCAGCAGTTCCGGGACAGGGGATACCTACGAGCAGTACTTC. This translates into CASSSGTGDTYEQYF.

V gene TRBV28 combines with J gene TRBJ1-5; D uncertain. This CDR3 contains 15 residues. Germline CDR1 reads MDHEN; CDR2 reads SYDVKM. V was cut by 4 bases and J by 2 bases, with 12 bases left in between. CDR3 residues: CASSSRKTGNQPQHF. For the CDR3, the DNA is TGTGCCAGCAGTTCAAGGAAAACAGGCAATCAGCCCCAGCATTTT.

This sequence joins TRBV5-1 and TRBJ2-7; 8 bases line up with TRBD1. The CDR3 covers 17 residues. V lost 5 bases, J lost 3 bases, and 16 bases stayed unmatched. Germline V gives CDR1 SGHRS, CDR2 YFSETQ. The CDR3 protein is CASSSSSSYDRGYEQYF. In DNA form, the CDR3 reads TGCGCCAGCAGTTCCTCTTCCTCCTACGACAGGGGCTACGAGCAGTACTTC.

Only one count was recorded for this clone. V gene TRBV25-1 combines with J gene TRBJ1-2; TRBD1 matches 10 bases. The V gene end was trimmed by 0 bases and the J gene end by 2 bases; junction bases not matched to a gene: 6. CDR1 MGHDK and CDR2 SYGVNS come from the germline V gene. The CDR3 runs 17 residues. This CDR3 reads CASSEYETGGANYGYTF. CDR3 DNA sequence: TGTGCCAGCAGTGAATATGAGACAGGGGGCGCGAACTATGGCTACACCTTC.

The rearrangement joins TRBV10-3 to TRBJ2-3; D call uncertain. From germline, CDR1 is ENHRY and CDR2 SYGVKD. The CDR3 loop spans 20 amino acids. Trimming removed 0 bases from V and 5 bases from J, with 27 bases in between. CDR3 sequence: CAISESFRYLRFFRQDTQYF. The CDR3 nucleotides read TGTGCCATCAGTGAGTCATTCAGGTATCTTCGCTTTTTTCGTCAAGATACGCAGTATTTT.

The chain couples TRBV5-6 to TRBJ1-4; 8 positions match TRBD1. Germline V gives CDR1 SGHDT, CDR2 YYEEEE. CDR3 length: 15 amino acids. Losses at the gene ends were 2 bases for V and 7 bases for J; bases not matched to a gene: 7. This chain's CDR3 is CASSFRTGRSEKLFF. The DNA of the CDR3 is TGTGCCAGCAGCTTCAGGACAGGGAGGAGTGAAAAACTGTTTTTT.